The T cell receptor (beta chain) described here comes from a study of beta chain features in type 1 diabetes. Overall study findings and caveats: Moderate yet significant TCRB CDR3 shortening was seen in Type 1 diabetes patients in all four CD4+ subsets. Insertions were fewer and deletions more numerous at VDJ junctions in type 1 diabetes patients.

Expressed TCRB transcripts were sequenced because the entire RNA isolate underwent reverse transcription. The table came from immunoSEQ multiplex PCR; TCRdb's copy has only in-frame clones and leaves some out. The data contain about 660,000 clones, over 12% of them singletons. Germline V CDR1 and CDR2: SGHAT, FQNNGV. This CDR3 has 11 residues. V dropped 5 bases and J dropped 12 bases, with 14 bases sitting between them. There are a few counts of this clone. No antigen is known for it. Sorting that relied on CD45RO/CCR7/CD25/CD127/CD95/CD27 yielded CD4+ naive, central memory, regulatory and stem cell-like memory cells.

The V and J genes are TRBV11-2 and TRBJ2-7; D unclear. The clonotype originates from a man between 18 and 35 years old with type 1 diabetes. The sequenced sample consisted of naive CD4+ T cells from blood. CDR3 nucleotide sequence: TGTGCCAGCAGCCAGCAGACCTCGCGGTACTTC. It is translated as CASSQQTSRYF.